This TCR beta chain was sequenced for a study of cytomegalovirus exposure and HLA in healthy donors. Comments on this clone: Its antigen remains unknown.

The PCR made use of 60 Vbeta and 13 Jbeta primers. Sequencing used immunoSEQ multiplex PCR; TCRdb keeps in-frame clones, though not all of them. This table has 150,000 to 250,000 clones, 79% appearing once. Study results and caveats: Productive status was seen about 90% or about 30% of the time for most TCR beta V segments in an earlier analysis. At a 0.05 false discovery rate, a later analysis found about 17,000 TCR beta sequences to be associated with HLA alleles. It was reported that the classifier diagnosed cytomegalovirus status with high specificity and sensitivity in both the original and validation cohorts. Presence/absence comparisons presumed near-even sequencing depth among donors.

The receptor comes from a woman aged 25 to 39 in good health and CMV-seropositive. Sequences were obtained from PBMCs.

CDR3 residues: CASSQEPSGGASYEQYF. For the CDR3, the DNA is TGCGCCAGCAGCCAAGAGCCTAGCGGGGGCGCGTCCTACGAGCAGTACTTC. V gene TRBV4-3 combines with J gene TRBJ2-7; 10 nucleotides align to TRBD2. V lost 0 bases to trimming and J lost 1 base; unmatched junction nucleotides: 6. Germline CDR1 and CDR2: LGHNA and YSLEER. This CDR3 region has 17 residues.